This T cell receptor beta chain is from a study of shared clonotypes between healthy human individuals. Study-wide results and limits: Clonotypes shared by all four sorted-subset donors had higher generation probabilities than non-shared clonotypes.

Comments on this clone: Its antigen is not identified.

The run depth of the assay was deep. TCRdb keeps only in-frame clones here, not all; method: immunoSEQ multiplex PCR. The sample carries about 2.2 million clones, roughly 93% recorded once. The CDR3 length is 14 residues. Germline CDR1 reads MNHEY; CDR2 reads SMNVEV (reference sequence). V was pared by 6 bases and J by 3 bases, with 6 bases of the junction left unmatched. Only CD45RO-negative cells positively selected for CCR7 counted as naive CD8 cells, so terminally differentiated effector memory CD45RA+ cells were excluded. The clonotype was recovered from a man aged 18 to 35 in good health. Some clones in this sample may be carry-over from other donors' samples. Sequencing was performed on naive CD8+ T cells from PBMCs. The chain employs TRBV27 and TRBJ2-7; 9 nucleotides agree with TRBD2. CDR3 amino acids: CASRPYSGSYEQYF. The CDR3 DNA reads TGTGCCAGCAGACCGTATAGCGGGAGCTACGAGCAGTACTTC.